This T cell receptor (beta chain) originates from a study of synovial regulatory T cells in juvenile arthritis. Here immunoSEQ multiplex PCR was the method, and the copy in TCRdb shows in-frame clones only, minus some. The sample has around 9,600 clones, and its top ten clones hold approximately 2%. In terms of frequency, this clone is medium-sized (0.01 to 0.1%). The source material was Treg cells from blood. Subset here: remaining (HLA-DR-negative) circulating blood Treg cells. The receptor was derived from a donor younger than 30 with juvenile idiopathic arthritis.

CDR3 amino acids: CASSSTSEETQYF. The chain recombines TRBV6-6 with TRBJ2-5; the D call from TCRdb, TRBD2, cannot be confirmed without DNA. The germline gives CDR1 MNHNY, CDR2 SVGAGI (reference sequence). The CDR3 contains 13 residues. DNA was not recorded.